This T cell receptor (beta chain) was identified during a study of graft-versus-host responses after intestinal transplantation. Across the study: Grafts that recipients had were multivisceral, liver-intestinal, or isolated intestinal transplants.

About this clone: Its target is unknown.

Germline V gives CDR1 MDHEN, CDR2 SYDVKM. This CDR3 has 15 residues. V was shortened by 4 bases and J by 0 bases, with 13 bases between the two germline ends. Regarding the study as a whole: The study associated peak circulating GvH clone levels with early post-transplant HvG declines.

The method was immunoSEQ multiplex PCR; TCRdb's version includes in-frame clones alone and lacks a portion of them. The data hold about 19,000 clones, with approximately 92% observed a single time. This sequence joins TRBV28 and TRBJ2-7; tentatively, D is TRBD2 (5 bases). This clonotype originated in a human patient who received an intestinal transplant, so some T cells may come from the graft donor. The sample consisted of PBMCs, taken approximately 56 weeks after transplant. CDR3 DNA: TGTGCCAGCAGTTACGGGATCCTGAGCTCCTACGAGCAGTACTTC. Translating it yields CASSYGILSSYEQYF.